The 31 T cell receptor beta chains listed next were all sequenced from one sample in a study of blood T cell repertoires in COVID-19. Data came from immunoSEQ multiplex PCR; TCRdb stores just in-frame clones and leaves some out. The data contain about 230,000 clones, under 90% of them singletons. Material: peripheral blood. These receptors came from a man between 45 and 60 years old with COVID-19, enrolled during active disease.

The genes are TRBV6-5 and TRBJ2-7; D might be TRBD1 (6 bases). The V end lost 6 bases, the J end lost 2 bases, and 17 bases lay between the germline ends. The germline V gene has CDR1 MNHEY and CDR2 SVGAGI. This CDR3 spans 15 amino acids. The CDR3, as DNA: TGTGCCAGCAGAGGTTTCGGGACATCGACCTACGAGCAGTACTTC. It yields the protein CASRGFGTSTYEQYF.

The chain joins TRBV12-3 or TRBV12-4 to TRBJ1-5, with D possibly being TRBD1 (5 bases). This CDR3 has 12 amino acids. Trimming left V 6 bases short and J 4 bases short, with 7 bases between. This chain's CDR3 is CASSQGNQPQHF. In DNA, the CDR3 is TGTGCCAGCAGCCAGGGTAATCAGCCCCAGCATTTT.

This rearrangement joins TRBV6-2 or TRBV6-3 to TRBJ2-3; no clear D. The germline gives CDR1 MNHEY, CDR2 SVGEGT. This CDR3 region has 11 residues. The V and J ends lost 2 bases and 6 bases respectively, with 3 bases between them. CDR3 DNA: TGTGCCAGCAGTTACGAGGATACGCAGTATTTT. Translating gives CASSYEDTQYF.

This rearrangement joins TRBV29-1 to TRBJ1-3; D gene ambiguous. This CDR3 is built from 13 residues. Germline CDR1 reads SQVTM; CDR2 reads ANQGSEA. CDR3 sequence reads: CTFPGSSGNTIYF. CDR3 sequence (DNA): TGCACCTTCCCGGGTTCCTCTGGAAACACCATATATTTT.

The gene calls are TRBV5-1 and TRBJ1-2; 12 nucleotides match TRBD1. Germline loops: CDR1 SGHRS, CDR2 YFSETQ. The CDR3 is 17 residues long. The trim removed 4 bases at V and 8 bases at J, leaving 15 bases unmatched. The CDR3 here is CASSLTPGQGARDGYTF. CDR3 sequence (DNA): TGCGCCAGCAGCCTGACCCCGGGACAGGGGGCCCGGGACGGCTACACCTTC.

The chain recombines TRBV7-9 with TRBJ1-2; 7 nucleotides agree with TRBD1. J was trimmed by 3 bases and V by 2 bases; bases with no gene match: 3. The CDR3 has 14 amino acids. CDR1 is SEHNR, CDR2 FQNEAQ, per germline (reference sequence). DNA of the CDR3: TGTGCCAGCAGCTTAACAGGGGCAGACTATGGCTACACCTTC. Protein product: CASSLTGADYGYTF.

The gene calls are TRBV7-8 and TRBJ2-1, with a possible D match to TRBD2 (5 bases). The CDR3 runs 14 residues. Germline lookup yields CDR1 SGHVS and CDR2 FQNEAQ. Between the trimmed V and J ends, which lost 0 bases and 5 bases, there was a span of 8 bases. CDR3 DNA: TGTGCCAGCAGCTTAGCGGAGGACCACAATGAGCAGTTCTTC. Protein: CASSLAEDHNEQFF.

This chain connects TRBV19 to TRBJ2-1; 7 bases agree with TRBD1. This CDR3 is 16 amino acids long. V gave up 9 bases and J gave up 0 bases; unmatched junction bases: 11. Germline-derived CDR1 and CDR2 are LNHDA and SQIVND (reference sequence). CDR3 amino acids: CASNRQGRSSYNEQFF. CDR3 bases: TGTGCCAGCAATAGACAGGGAAGGAGCTCCTACAATGAGCAGTTCTTC.

The chain carries TRBV10-3 and TRBJ2-1, with 15 bases fitting TRBD2. V shed 7 bases and J 4 bases; nucleotides not matched to a gene: 8. CDR3 length equals 17 residues. Germline V gene lookup returns CDR1 ENHRY and CDR2 SYGVKD. The CDR3 DNA is TGTGCCATCACCGGACTAGCGGGAGGGCCGGGATACAATGAGCAGTTCTTC. As protein: CAITGLAGGPGYNEQFF.

V and J are TRBV2 and TRBJ2-7; 11 positions agree with TRBD2. After removal of 8 bases from V and 2 bases from J, the junction contained 2 bases not matched to a gene. CDR3 length equals 13 residues. Germline V gene sequence: CDR1 SNHLY, CDR2 FYNNEI. The CDR3 region has the DNA TGTGCCAGCGGGACTAGCGGAACCTACGAGCAGTACTTC. This codes for CASGTSGTYEQYF.

J is TRBJ1-3 and V is TRBV6-5; perhaps TRBD1 as D (5 bases). This CDR3 has 14 residues. Germline V gene lookup returns CDR1 MNHEY and CDR2 SVGAGI. Trimming cost V 4 bases and J 2 bases, with 9 bases left between them. CDR3: CASSFGGAGNTIYF. As DNA, the CDR3 is TGTGCCAGCAGTTTCGGGGGAGCTGGAAACACCATATATTTT.

J is TRBJ2-5 and V is TRBV5-1, with 7 bases aligning to TRBD1. The ends lost 2 bases at V and 5 bases at J; junction bases unmatched: 6. CDR1 is SGHRS and CDR2 is YFSETQ in the germline V gene. CDR3 size: 14 residues. In DNA, the CDR3 is TGCGCCAGCAGCTTACTGACAGGGAGCGAGACCCAGTACTTC. Its translation is CASSLLTGSETQYF.

V is TRBV11-2 and J is TRBJ1-6; 8 positions agree with TRBD1. Germline CDR1 reads SGHAT; CDR2 reads FQNNGV. Unmatched junction bases numbered 10, after V lost 3 bases and J lost 0 bases. CDR3 size: 19 residues. The CDR3 DNA follows: TGTGCCAGCAGCTTCTCGCAGGGGGCAGGGAGCTCCTATAATTCACCCCTCCACTTT. Encoded protein: CASSFSQGAGSSYNSPLHF.

This rearrangement joins TRBV6-1 to TRBJ1-2; D might be TRBD1 (6 bases). Trimming took 2 bases from V and 7 from J, leaving 14 bases between them. Germline V lookup: CDR1 MNHNS, CDR2 SASEGT. The CDR3 covers 14 residues. CDR3 nucleotides: TGTGCCAGCAGTGAATCCGGGGGGCTCGGTGGCTACACCTTC. It encodes CASSESGGLGGYTF.

Only one count was recorded for this clone. The chain joins TRBV7-9 to TRBJ2-5, with TRBD2 matching 10 bases. Germline V gene sequence: CDR1 SEHNR, CDR2 FQNEAQ (reference sequence). V lost 5 bases, J lost 4 bases, and 7 bases stayed unmatched. CDR3 length: 15 amino acids. DNA of the CDR3: TGTGCCAGCAGCCCCCTCAGACTAGCGGGAGAGACCCAGTACTTC. Translating it yields CASSPLRLAGETQYF.

This chain uses TRBV3-1 (or the pseudogene TRBV3-2) with TRBJ1-4, with TRBD1 matching over 8 bases. CDR1 and CDR2 (germline): LGHDT, YNNKEL (reference sequence). The junction had 14 bases not matched to a gene; V was cut back by 6 bases and J by 14 bases. The CDR3 has 14 amino acids. DNA of the CDR3: TGTGCCAGCAGTCTCGACAGGGGATTTTATCGGCTGTTTTTT. This sequence encodes CASSLDRGFYRLFF.

V is TRBV19 and J is TRBJ1-4, with D perhaps matching TRBD1 (5 bases). CDR1 and CDR2 from the germline V gene are LNHDA and SQIVND (reference sequence). Trimming cost V 5 bases and J 0 bases, with 13 bases left between them. The CDR3 extends over 16 amino acids. The DNA for the CDR3 is TGTGCCAGTAGTCACGATCAGGGAACAACTAATGAAAAACTGTTTTTT. Amino acid sequence: CASSHDQGTTNEKLFF.

The genes are TRBV29-1 and TRBJ1-2; TRBD1 matches 8 bases. V trimming: 4 bases; J trimming: 8 bases; junction bases outside the gene matches: 6. This CDR3 has 12 residues. Germline V gene data show CDR1 as SQVTM and CDR2 as ANQGSEA. The CDR3 here is CSVGGTGWGYTF. In DNA form, the CDR3 reads TGCAGCGTTGGGGGGACAGGATGGGGCTACACCTTC.

The rearrangement links TRBV27 to TRBJ2-1; the match to TRBD2 covers 7 bases. The J segment lost 6 bases and the V segment lost 5 bases, leaving 10 bases of the junction unmatched. Germline CDR1 reads MNHEY; CDR2 reads SMNVEV (reference sequence). The CDR3 runs 15 residues. Written as DNA, the CDR3 is TGTGCCAGCAGTCCCCGGGAGGTCCAGGTCAATGAGCAGTTCTTC. Protein sequence: CASSPREVQVNEQFF.

This chain joins TRBV5-1 and TRBJ2-7, with D maybe TRBD1 (6 bases). This CDR3 is built from 15 residues. Germline V gene sequence: CDR1 SGHRS, CDR2 YFSETQ. Trimming took 0 bases from V and 4 from J, leaving 14 bases between them. The CDR3 DNA reads TGCGCCAGCAGCTTGGGTGGGACAAATGAGTACGAGCAGTACTTC. Its translation: CASSLGGTNEYEQYF.

This chain links TRBV5-1 with TRBJ2-5; 16 bases map to TRBD2. This CDR3 spans 20 amino acids. The trim removed 0 bases at V and 5 bases at J, leaving 13 bases unmatched. From germline, CDR1 is SGHRS and CDR2 YFSETQ. The CDR3 bases are TGCGCCAGCAGCTTGGTGGGACTAGCGGGGGGGATCGCCTTCTCGGAGACCCAGTACTTC. Protein product: CASSLVGLAGGIAFSETQYF.

The chain links TRBV5-1 to TRBJ2-2; 8 bases are a match to TRBD2. CDR1 is SGHRS, CDR2 YFSETQ, per germline. The CDR3 consists of 14 residues. Losses at the gene ends were 0 bases for V and 7 bases for J; bases not matched to a gene: 2. The CDR3 reads CASSLVREVGELFF. As DNA, the CDR3 is TGCGCCAGCAGCTTGGTGCGGGAGGTCGGGGAGCTGTTTTTT.

V usage is TRBV4-3 and J usage is TRBJ1-2, with D possibly matching TRBD1 (5 bases). The length of the CDR3 is 15 residues. The V end lost 4 bases, the J end lost 1 base, and 13 bases lay between the germline ends. Germline loops: CDR1 LGHNA, CDR2 YSLEER. CDR3 amino acids: CASSPRARYNYGYTF. The CDR3 DNA follows: TGCGCCAGCAGCCCCAGGGCTAGGTATAACTATGGCTACACCTTC.

CDR3 sequence reads: CASRSQGAVTGELFF. In DNA form, the CDR3 reads TGTGCCAGCAGATCACAGGGGGCCGTCACCGGGGAGCTGTTTTTT. The rearrangement links TRBV6-5 to TRBJ2-2, with TRBD1 matching over 9 bases. The germline V gene encodes CDR1 MNHEY and CDR2 SVGAGI. The CDR3 consists of 15 residues. V shed 6 bases, J shed 4 bases, and the junction held 6 bases outside the gene matches.

This chain joins TRBV28 and TRBJ2-7, with D unclear. This CDR3 has 12 amino acids. The V gene's germline CDR1 is MDHEN and CDR2 SYDVKM. V gave up 5 bases and J gave up 3 bases, with 8 bases separating them. DNA for the CDR3: TGTGCCAGCAGTCTCATCAGCTACGAGCAGTACTTC. Amino acids: CASSLISYEQYF.

The chain has TRBV19 and TRBJ1-1, with D possibly being TRBD1 (5 bases). Germline CDR1 and CDR2: LNHDA and SQIVND (reference sequence). The length of the CDR3 is 16 residues. Between the trimmed V and J ends, which lost 0 bases and 4 bases, there was a span of 15 bases. CDR3 nucleotides: TGTGCCAGTAGTATAGATGGGGGGGGTAGCGCCACTGAAGCTTTCTTT. Protein: CASSIDGGGSATEAFF.

The chain is built from TRBV7-9 and TRBJ2-1; 11 bases agree with TRBD2. Germline assignment: CDR1 SEHNR and CDR2 FQNEAQ (reference sequence). CDR3 length: 15 amino acids. J gave up 4 bases and V 5 bases, and 4 bases lay outside the gene matches. CDR3 in DNA: TGTGCCAGCAGCAGGACTAGCGGGCCATACAATGAGCAGTTCTTC. Its protein is CASSRTSGPYNEQFF.

This chain links TRBV7-2 with TRBJ2-7; D not certain. Trimming took 3 bases from V and 3 from J, leaving 9 bases between them. CDR1 is SGHTA, CDR2 FQGNSA, per germline. CDR3 length: 13 amino acids. The CDR3 coding sequence is TGTGCCAGCAGCTTGTTCGGAGACTACGAGCAGTACTTC. Protein: CASSLFGDYEQYF. Supplemented by reference TRBV7-2 and TRBJ2-7, the full variable domain reads GAGVSQSPSNKVTEKGKDVELRCDPISGHTALYWYRQSLGQGLEFLIYFQGNSAPDKSGLPSDRFSAERTGGSVSTLTIQRTQQEDSAVYLCASSLFGDYEQYFGPGTRLTVT.

The chain links TRBV4-2 to TRBJ2-1, with 7 bases identical to TRBD2. V lost 4 bases, J lost 5 bases, and 8 bases stayed unmatched. The germline V gene encodes CDR1 LGHNA and CDR2 YNFKEQ. This CDR3 comprises 15 residues. CDR3 DNA sequence: TGTGCCAGCAGCCCGAGCCAGCGGGAACACAATGAGCAGTTCTTC. Translating gives CASSPSQREHNEQFF.

The chain is built from TRBV5-1 and TRBJ2-5; 7 bases agree with TRBD2. The length of the CDR3 is 14 residues. V shed 0 bases, J shed 3 bases, and the junction held 2 bases outside the gene matches. Germline CDR1 SGHRS, CDR2 YFSETQ. The CDR3 nucleotides are TGCGCCAGCAGCTTGGGGCGGGGGAAAGAGACCCAGTACTTC. This codes for CASSLGRGKETQYF.

V is TRBV30 and J is TRBJ1-2; D is uncertain. Germline V lookup: CDR1 GTSNPN, CDR2 SVGIG (reference sequence). This CDR3 region has 11 residues. Between the trimmed V and J ends, which lost 5 bases and 4 bases, there was a span of 8 bases. This chain's CDR3 is CAWGDGYGYTF. CDR3 DNA sequence: TGTGCCTGGGGTGACGGCTATGGCTACACCTTC.